This record covers a single T cell receptor beta chain. Different DNA sequences within this sample yield the same CDR3. This specimen belongs to a study of Ad26.COV2.S vaccination and SARS-CoV-2 variants. Treatment noted: 15 to 20 received Ad26.COV2.S at low or high dose, single or two shots; several received placebo; per-sample allocation not given. Repertoires come from day 63 after the first vaccine or placebo injection. The method was immunoSEQ multiplex PCR; TCRdb's version includes in-frame clones alone and lacks a portion of them. The sample shows about 400,000 clones, about 83% of them seen only once. Germline assignment: CDR1 MNHEY and CDR2 SVGEGT. The CDR3 totals 13 residues. J was trimmed by 5 bases and V by 5 bases; bases with no gene match: 5.

The chain is built from TRBV6-2 or TRBV6-3 and TRBJ1-2; 7 nucleotides agree with TRBD1. This material consisted of peripheral blood, taken in a trial of Ad26.COV2.S vaccine versus placebo. The sequence was collected from a person between 18 and 60 years old who received the Ad26.COV2.S COVID-19 vaccine or a placebo. The DNA for the CDR3 is TGTGCCAGCAGTCAGGACAGGAGGTATGGCTACACCTTC. Translating it yields CASSQDRRYGYTF.